Many counts were recorded for the clone carrying this TCR beta chain. Its antigen is unidentified. CDR1 is MDHEN and CDR2 is SYDVKM in the germline V gene. CDR3 length equals 15 residues. Trimming stripped 1 base from V and 2 bases from J, with 9 bases between. This specimen belongs to a study of T-cell reconstitution after alpha-beta-depleted transplantation in children. Study observations and caveats: At the one-year point after transplant, T-cell counts and TCRbeta diversity were found to come mostly from T cells that had been newly produced.

The authors prepared the TCRbeta library with unique molecular identifiers. TCRdb redid the calling of the PCR reads with MiXCR, one entry per CDR3 protein. The sample lists under 300,000 distinct CDR3 sequences, 11% occurring once. The source was peripheral blood, collected 180 days after TCRalphabeta/CD19-depleted stem cell transplant. The V gene is TRBV28, the J gene TRBJ1-5; no clear D gene. This receptor was identified in a male patient between 2 and 10 years old who had a stem cell transplant for chronic granulomatous disease, so the T cells may come from the graft donor. The chain's CDR3 is CASSLLGLGNQPQHF. CDR3 in DNA: TGTGCCAGCAGTTTATTAGGTCTCGGCAATCAGCCCCAGCATTTT.